The source of this T cell receptor (beta chain) is a study of shared clonotypes between healthy human individuals. Study-level results: It was anticipated that sequencing depth would influence how many clonotypes donors shared. Shared clonotypes: 4.5% to 6.5% naive CD4, around 3.5% naive CD8, over 2% memory CD4, under 0.45% memory CD8.

The repertoire was sequenced with immunoSEQ multiplex PCR; TCRdb's copy has only in-frame clones and lacks some. The sample gives some 550,000 clones, more than 95% of which show up once; about 0.06% is in the top ten. CDR1 LNHDA and CDR2 SQIVND come from the germline V gene (reference sequence). Trimming took off 5 bases at V and 3 bases at J, with 10 bases between the two ends. There are 13 residues in the CDR3. Healthy HIV-negative adults with no recent acute infections or vaccinations were recruited as donors. Comment on this clone: Its antigen remains unknown.

Sequencing was done on a sample of naive CD4+ T cells sorted from blood. Stated subset: CD45RA+ positively selected. The chain couples TRBV19 to TRBJ1-2; D ambiguous. This sequence was found in a woman aged 25 to 45 in good health. For the CDR3, the DNA is TGTGCCAGTAGTCCGACAAAACACTATGGCTACACCTTC. Translating it yields CASSPTKHYGYTF.